This paragraph covers one T cell receptor beta chain sequence. Antigen: not known. One end of the junction is discordant with germline, which a read error may explain. The data were produced by immunoSEQ multiplex PCR, yet TCRdb's version contains in-frame clones alone and is incomplete. The profile shows about 20,000 clones, roughly 78% of them singletons. The sample belongs to a study of T cells in tumors after PD-1 blockade. Whole-study context: Some patients also took daily vismodegib 150 mg during anti-PD-1 treatment. Blood samples averaged roughly 110,000 templates (range roughly 22,000-280,000) and 36,536 unique clonotypes.

Input was 616 ng to 6,004 ng of genomic DNA from tumor or blood. Broader study findings: Blood contained about 44% of the tumor's TCR clonotypes.

This CDR3 has 19 residues. CDR1 is SNHLY and CDR2 is FYNNEI in the germline V gene. The chain uses TRBV2 and TRBJ2-1; 8 positions agree with TRBD2. The source was PBMCs, collected before anti-PD-1 treatment. This sequence was found in a human donor with basal cell carcinoma. The CDR3 here is CPSRDGGARAGSSYNEQFF. The DNA for the CDR3 is TGTCCCAGCCGTGACGGGGGGGCGCGGGCGGGGAGCTCCTACAATGAGCAGTTCTTC.